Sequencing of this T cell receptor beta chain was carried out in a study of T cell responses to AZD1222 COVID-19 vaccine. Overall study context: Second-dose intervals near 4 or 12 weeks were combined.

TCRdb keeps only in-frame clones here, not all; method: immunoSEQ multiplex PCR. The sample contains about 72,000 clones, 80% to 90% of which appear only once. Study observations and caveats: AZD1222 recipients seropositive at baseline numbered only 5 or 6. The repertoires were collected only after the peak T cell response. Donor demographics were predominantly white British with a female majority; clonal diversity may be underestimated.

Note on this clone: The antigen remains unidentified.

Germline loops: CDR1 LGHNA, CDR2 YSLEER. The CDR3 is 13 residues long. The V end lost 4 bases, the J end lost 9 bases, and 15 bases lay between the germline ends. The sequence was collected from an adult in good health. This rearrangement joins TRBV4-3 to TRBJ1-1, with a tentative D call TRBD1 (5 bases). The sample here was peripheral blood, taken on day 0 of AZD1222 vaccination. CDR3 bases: TGCGCCAGCAGCCTTTCAGAGGGGCTTAAAGCTTTCTTT. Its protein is CASSLSEGLKAFF.